This T cell receptor beta chain emerged from a study of T cell clonality in common variable immunodeficiency (dated by TCRdb to between 2015 and 2016). Standard criteria were used to diagnose CVID, namely serum IgG, IgA and/or IgM reduced below the normal range together with specific antibody deficiency. A total of 45 or so subjects (around 15 female and about 29 male; age range about 9 to 65 years, mean age around 40) were included in the CVID group. Predominantly Caucasian heritage was noted among both the CVID patients and the healthy controls. At the time of study participation, every CVID subject had been on replacement immunoglobulin therapy for one year or longer. At the time of blood collection, no CVID subject was ill or was being treated with immunomodulatory or immunosuppressive medication. From each donor, roughly 5 to 8.5 ml of heparinized peripheral whole blood was collected. Genomic DNA from adults with common variable immune deficiency (CVID) and from healthy adult controls was used to sequence TCRbeta CDR3 repertoires. To isolate peripheral blood mononuclear cells, diluted blood was subjected to density centrifugation over Hypaque 1077 or Ficoll-Paque. Unsorted mononuclear cells served as the source of genomic DNA, which was extracted either by Qiagen column purification or by a centrifugation-based method.

This clone occurred many times. The specificity of this receptor is unknown. The read is 3 residues too short to cover the CDR3 end, so that end is filled in from the germline J gene. The CDR1 and CDR2 encoded by the germline V gene are ENHRY and SYGVKD. Trimming removed 8 bases from V and 1 base from J; the gene matches leave 4 bases unexplained. Including cysteine and phenylalanine, the CDR3 has 15 amino acids. The DNA covers only part of the CDR3, 36 bases in frame from base 1. CVID samples and control samples contributed equivalent amounts of genomic DNA as sequencing input. For every sample, a 60 bp segment covering the rearranged TCRbeta CDR3 region was amplified and then sequenced. The immunoSEQ assay, a bias-corrected multiplex PCR combined with high-throughput sequencing, was used to amplify TCRbeta. The study's own analysis went as follows. Every unique nucleotide sequence was considered a clone and was annotated with V, D and J genes, copy number and frequency. Sequences were labeled productive if in frame, and non-productive if out of frame or containing stop codons. Clonality was calculated from Shannon's entropy as previously described. The predicted amino acid sequences of productive clones were used to derive the mean CDR3 Kyte-Doolittle hydropathy. Using the R hclust function, scaled V gene usage was clustered hierarchically with Manhattan distance and complete linkage. To assess clone sharing by CDR3 amino acid sequence, 12 repertoires per group were resampled over 100 rounds. Repertoires were searched for roughly 70 published EBV-specific and approximately 240 published CMV-specific TCRbeta sequences. After a couple of CVID samples that produced fewer than 10,000 sequences were dropped from the analysis, around 40 CVID repertoires remained. Here the immuneACCESS table is served through TCRdb, limited to in-frame sequences with V and J called. Missing clones are a known gap in these copies; in checked studies unresolved V genes cover under half, and the rest lacks a known reason. That table furnishes V, J and clone size, whereas the DNA furnished D and trimming. The table records under 15,000 clones for this sample, and not one of them appears only once. The ten largest account for 7.1% of the sample.

Overall study outcomes, separate from this receptor: Fewer TCRbeta clones were shared among CVID subjects than among healthy controls (p < 0.0001). Even though DNA input was equal, the average per sample came to 80,000 to 100,000 unique sequences for controls compared with around 32,000 for CVID samples. Correlations of repertoire features with clinical complications were constrained by heterogeneity among patients within the CVID cohort. Increased TCRbeta clonality was found in CVID subjects compared with healthy controls (t-test p = 0.018), with the increase being most characteristic of about a third of subjects. CVID TCRbeta sequences were reported to have fewer deletions and N-nucleotide insertions and to lack highly modified clones with 13 or more V deletions. The authors noted that sequencing repertoires of T cell subpopulations would be needed to clarify what caused the increased clonality in CVID.

This clonotype originated in a human donor with common variable immunodeficiency. The source material was peripheral blood mononuclear cells. The chain employs TRBV10-3 and TRBJ2-1; 11 of the junction bases match TRBD2. CDR3 DNA (partial): TGTGCCATCGGGATAGCGGGGGGGTCCTACAATGAG. Protein translation: CAIGIAGGSYNE. From start to end, the CDR3 is CAIGIAGGSYNEQFF.